The 3 T cell receptor beta chains below all came from one sample that was sequenced in a study of blood T cell repertoires in COVID-19. TCRdb keeps only in-frame clones here, not all; method: immunoSEQ multiplex PCR. Of 140,000 or so clones in the sample, about 76% were seen once. Sequenced input: peripheral blood. Receptor source: a woman between 70 and 85 years old with COVID-19, enrolled during active disease.

The CDR3 DNA reads as TGCGCCAGCAGCCAAGGTAGCGGGGACGCCTATGGCTACACCTTC. Protein product: CASSQGSGDAYGYTF. The chain combines TRBV4-3 with TRBJ1-2, with a tentative D call TRBD1 (5 bases). The germline V and J ends were trimmed by 1 base and 4 bases, with 13 bases remaining between them. Germline V gene sequence: CDR1 LGHNA, CDR2 YSLEER. The CDR3 spans 15 residues.

V and J are TRBV7-3 and TRBJ2-3; 10 bases agree with TRBD2. CDR3 length equals 17 residues. Germline CDR1 SGHTA, CDR2 FQGTGA. V shed 5 bases and J 0 bases; nucleotides not matched to a gene: 8. Here the CDR3 DNA reads TGTGCCAGCAGCACCCCTAGCGGGGGAACTAGCACAGATACGCAGTATTTT. This gives the protein CASSTPSGGTSTDTQYF.

The chain employs TRBV6-6 and TRBJ1-4; possible D gene TRBD1, 5 bases. V lost 6 bases, J lost 4 bases, and 15 bases lay in between. This CDR3 region has 15 residues. From germline, CDR1 is MNHNY and CDR2 SVGAGI (reference sequence). CDR3 nucleotides: TGTGCCAGCAGGCGGGGCGGGCAGGGTAATGAAAAACTGTTTTTT. Translated, it gives CASRRGGQGNEKLFF.